The 9 T cell receptor beta chains below come from one sample, sequenced in a study of cytomegalovirus exposure and HLA in healthy donors. Primers: 60 Vbeta forward and 13 Jbeta reverse. The method was immunoSEQ multiplex PCR; TCRdb's version includes in-frame clones alone and lacks a portion of them. This table has around 160,000 clones, around 78% appearing once. The sample comprised PBMCs. The receptors derive from a young woman in good health and CMV-seronegative.

V gene TRBV27 combines with J gene TRBJ2-1; D call uncertain. This CDR3 contains 13 residues. Trimming took 5 bases from V and 12 from J, leaving 17 bases between them. The V gene's germline CDR1 is MNHEY and CDR2 SMNVEV (reference sequence). The CDR3 nucleotides read TGTGCCAGCAGTCCCCTGTTCCGTTCGGGGCAGTTCTTC. Translated, it gives CASSPLFRSGQFF.

The chain carries TRBV15 and TRBJ1-5; D possibly corresponds to TRBD1 (5 bases). Germline CDR1 is LNHNV and CDR2 is YYDKDF (reference sequence). The CDR3 has 14 residues. Trimming stripped 0 bases from V and 2 bases from J, with 5 bases between. DNA of the CDR3: TGTGCCACCAGCAGAGACAGGGGCAATCAGCCCCAGCATTTT. Amino acids: CATSRDRGNQPQHF.

The chain carries TRBV5-1 and TRBJ1-2; 9 bases line up with TRBD1. Germline loops: CDR1 SGHRS, CDR2 YFSETQ. The trim removed 0 bases at V and 6 bases at J, leaving 9 bases unmatched. There are 16 residues in the CDR3. The CDR3 here is CASSLEGRQGVDGYTF. The CDR3 DNA reads TGCGCCAGCAGCTTGGAGGGGCGACAGGGGGTAGATGGCTACACCTTC.

As for this clone: The same CDR3 also results from other DNA sequences found in this sample. The chain couples TRBV29-1 to TRBJ1-5; TRBD1 matches at 9 bases. J was trimmed by 6 bases and V by 4 bases; bases with no gene match: 4. CDR3 size: 13 residues. CDR1 SQVTM and CDR2 ANQGSEA come from the germline V gene. CDR3 sequence (DNA): TGCAGCGTTGGGACAGGGGTAGGTCAGCCCCAGCATTTT. Encoded protein: CSVGTGVGQPQHF.

V gene TRBV7-2 combines with J gene TRBJ2-7; perhaps TRBD2 as D (5 bases). CDR3 size: 17 residues. Germline values: CDR1 SGHTA, CDR2 FQGNSA. Trimming took off 1 base at V and 2 bases at J, with 18 bases between the two ends. The CDR3 DNA follows: TGTGCCAGCAGCTTAGATGGGGAGCTAAACAGCACCTACGAGCAGTACGTC. This gives the protein CASSLDGELNSTYEQYV.

This clone was counted only a few times. This sequence joins TRBV9 and TRBJ2-1, with TRBD2 as a possible D gene (7 bases). Germline loops: CDR1 SGDLS, CDR2 YYNGEE. The CDR3 totals 16 residues. V was shortened by 2 bases and J by 8 bases, with 20 bases between the two germline ends. In DNA form, the CDR3 reads TGTGCCAGCAGCGTCGGGTCGGGGGGCCTCAACCATGAGCAGTTCTTC. It yields the protein CASSVGSGGLNHEQFF.

This clone was found once. Here the CDR3 omits its conserved ending phenylalanine or tryptophan, so a read error is the likely source. It is unclear where the CDR3 begins or ends on the DNA, so no DNA is shown, and the CDR3 is as TCRdb lists it. The genes are TRBV6-9 and TRBJ2-7; the D call of TRBD1 is as the table states it, not checked on the DNA. CDR1 and CDR2 from the germline V gene are MNHGY and SVAAGI. The CDR3 length equals 11 residues, ends included. The CDR3: CATPGVVRGGD.

This chain joins TRBV5-1 and TRBJ1-6; D call uncertain. Trimming pared 0 bases from V and 8 bases from J, leaving 12 bases between. The CDR3 loop spans 15 amino acids. Germline CDR1 SGHRS, CDR2 YFSETQ. The CDR3 DNA reads TGCGCCAGCAGCTTGGCCCGGGGTTTTGATTCACCCCTCCACTTT. Protein sequence: CASSLARGFDSPLHF.

The CDR3 reads CASSRSGRAMFF. The CDR3 region has the DNA TGTGCCAGCAGCCGTAGCGGGAGGGCCATGTTCTTC. The chain uses TRBV7-9 and TRBJ2-1; 11 bases line up with TRBD2. CDR3 size: 12 residues. The V gene's germline CDR1 is SEHNR and CDR2 FQNEAQ (reference sequence). With V trimmed by 5 bases and J by 15 bases, 6 bases remained unmatched.